A single sample gave rise to the 12 T cell receptor beta chains below, sequenced in a study of OX40 agonist ivuxolimab in advanced cancers. Clones were sequenced by immunoSEQ multiplex PCR, and TCRdb holds only the in-frame ones, with some missing. The data show about 90,000 clones, just under 90% seen once. The sequencing here drew on CD4+ or CD8+ T cells sorted from blood, taken in a trial of the OX40 agonist ivuxolimab. The origin of the receptors is an adult with an advanced solid tumor such as melanoma, head and neck, liver or kidney cancer.

The chain uses TRBV28 and TRBJ2-3, with D perhaps matching TRBD2 (6 bases). The CDR3 loop spans 16 amino acids. CDR1 is MDHEN and CDR2 is SYDVKM in the germline V gene. The V end lost 4 bases, the J end lost 0 bases, and 14 bases lay between the germline ends. The CDR3 loop is CASSSIADPSTDTQYF. As DNA, the CDR3 is TGTGCCAGCAGTTCAATAGCGGACCCTAGCACAGATACGCAGTATTTT.

As for this clone: A junction boundary mismatches the germline segment, possibly from a read error. The chain employs TRBV7-7 and TRBJ2-4; the D gene is possibly TRBD2 (5 bases). The CDR3 has 17 amino acids. Germline V gene data show CDR1 as SSHAT and CDR2 as FNYEAQ (reference sequence). DNA for the CDR3: TGTGCTAGCAGCTGTTTAGAAGGGAGCGACCCCCGGGACATTCAGTACTTC. Its translation is CASSCLEGSDPRDIQYF.

The chain links TRBV7-2 to TRBJ2-1; 10 bases are shared with TRBD1. There are 15 residues in the CDR3. The V gene end was trimmed by 5 bases and the J gene end by 2 bases; junction bases not matched to a gene: 3. Germline V gives CDR1 SGHTA, CDR2 FQGNSA. The chain's CDR3 is CASSTTGGAYNEQFF. The CDR3 DNA sequence: TGTGCCAGCAGCACGACAGGGGGCGCCTACAATGAGCAGTTCTTC.

The chain carries TRBV5-8 and TRBJ2-3; D may be TRBD1 (5 bases). Germline CDR1 and CDR2: SGHTS and YDEGEE. The CDR3 has 14 residues. Trimming cost V 2 bases and J 1 base, with 8 bases left between them. DNA of the CDR3: TGTGCCAGCAGCTTTCGACAGCGCACAGATACGCAGTATTTT. Translated, it gives CASSFRQRTDTQYF.

The genes are TRBV5-6 and TRBJ1-1; 11 nucleotides line up with TRBD1. The germline V gene has CDR1 SGHDT and CDR2 YYEEEE. The J segment lost 2 bases and the V segment lost 4 bases, leaving 13 bases of the junction unmatched. The CDR3 extends over 18 amino acids. In nucleotides, the CDR3 is TGTGCCAGCAGCACGTGGTGGAGGACAGGGGGCGGCAACACTGAAGCTTTCTTT. This sequence encodes CASSTWWRTGGGNTEAFF.

The chain uses TRBV13 and TRBJ2-1; 10 bases are a match to TRBD1. This CDR3 region has 15 residues. The germline V gene has CDR1 PRHDT and CDR2 FYEKMQ (reference sequence). The trim removed 5 bases at V and 4 bases at J, leaving 5 bases unmatched. The DNA of the CDR3 is TGTGCCAGCAGCCTCCCGGACAGGGGGTACAATGAGCAGTTCTTC. Translation gives CASSLPDRGYNEQFF. Supplemented by reference TRBV13 and TRBJ2-1, the full variable domain reads AAGVIQSPRHLIKEKRETATLKCYPIPRHDTVYWYQQGPGQDPQFLISFYEKMQSDKGSIPDRFSAQQFSDYHSELNMSSLELGDSALYFCASSLPDRGYNEQFFGPGTRLTVL.

This clone turned up a few times. The J gene is TRBJ2-6, the V gene TRBV15; either TRBD1 or TRBD2 may fit D (5 bases each). The CDR3 extends over 16 amino acids. Germline V gene data show CDR1 as LNHNV and CDR2 as YYDKDF (reference sequence). The V end lost 4 bases, the J end lost 4 bases, and 14 bases lay between the germline ends. This CDR3 is CATSMGELSGANVLTF. CDR3 nucleotide sequence: TGTGCCACCAGCATGGGGGAATTATCCGGGGCCAACGTCCTGACTTTC. Drawing the rest from reference TRBV15 and TRBJ2-6, the complete variable domain is DAMVIQNPRYQVTQFGKPVTLSCSQTLNHNVMYWYQQKSSQAPKLLFHYYDKDFNNEADTPDNFQSRRPNTSFCFLDIRSPGLGDTAMYLCATSMGELSGANVLTFGAGSRLTVL.

The chain recombines TRBV7-9 with TRBJ1-2; D gene uncertain. CDR1 is SEHNR, CDR2 FQNEAQ, per germline (reference sequence). V lost 4 bases, J lost 8 bases, and 20 bases lay in between. This CDR3 is 15 amino acids long. The CDR3 reads CASSSSLGLYGGYTF. For the CDR3, the DNA is TGTGCCAGCAGCTCTAGTCTCGGGCTTTACGGAGGCTACACCTTC.

The chain carries TRBV10-2 and TRBJ2-2; 9 bases map to TRBD2. From germline, CDR1 is WSHSY and CDR2 SAAADI. CDR3 size: 17 residues. Germline trimming cut 7 bases from V and 5 bases from J; bases unmatched to any gene: 14. CDR3: CASTLPTSGAGTGELFF. CDR3 sequence (DNA): TGCGCCAGCACTTTACCGACTAGCGGAGCAGGGACCGGGGAGCTGTTTTTT.

A note on this clone: Within the sample, other DNA sequences also encode this same CDR3. CDR3 in DNA: TGCGCCAGCAGCCAAGGGCAGGGTGCCTACGAGCAGTACTTC. Amino acids: CASSQGQGAYEQYF. The chain uses TRBV4-1 and TRBJ2-7; tentative D call: TRBD1 (5 bases). Between the trimmed V and J ends, which lost 1 base and 2 bases, there was a span of 9 bases. Germline V gives CDR1 MGHRA, CDR2 YSYEKL. This CDR3 is 14 amino acids long.

The V gene is TRBV21-1, the J gene TRBJ2-5; the DNA was not compared with TRBD1, the D call given in the table. TRBJ2-7 explains the end of the DNA better; the J call may be wrong. TRBV21-1 is listed as a pseudogene. This CDR3 comprises 14 residues. CDR3 in amino acids: CASSIRDIPYEQYF. The CDR3 coding sequence is TGTGCCAGCAGCATCCGGGACATACCCTACGAGCAGTACTTC.

CDR3 amino acids: CAARSGGAREQFF. The CDR3 nucleotides read TGCGCCGCGCGGTCTGGGGGCGCCCGGGAGCAGTTCTTC. The chain is built from TRBV10-2 and TRBJ2-1; D perhaps matches TRBD1 (6 bases). CDR1 WSHSY and CDR2 SAAADI come from the germline V gene. The CDR3 loop spans 13 amino acids. V was cut by 11 bases and J by 10 bases, with 21 bases left in between.